These 14 T cell receptor beta chains came from one sample sequenced in a study of shared clonotypes between healthy human individuals. Sequencing was performed with immunoSEQ multiplex PCR; in TCRdb, only in-frame clones are kept and a portion is missing. The repertoire consists of over a million clones, with around 97% occurring once and the leading ten covering approximately 1%. The sample comprised naive CD4+ T cells sorted from blood. Subset described: CD45RA+ positively selected. These receptors were collected from a man younger than 45 in good health.

V is TRBV7-8 and J is TRBJ2-5; TRBD1 agrees at 8 bases. Germline CDR1 is SGHVS and CDR2 is FQNEAQ. Losses at the gene ends were 7 bases for V and 6 bases for J; bases not matched to a gene: 16. The CDR3 totals 16 residues. CDR3 bases: TGTGCCAGCACCATCGCCCGGGACAGGACACTACAGACCCAGTACTTC. The encoded protein is CASTIARDRTLQTQYF.

The gene calls are TRBV10-3 and TRBJ2-1; 9 positions agree with TRBD2. The CDR3 extends over 16 amino acids. V was pared by 5 bases and J by 5 bases, with 10 bases of the junction left unmatched. Germline CDR1 is ENHRY and CDR2 is SYGVKD. The CDR3 bases are TGTGCCATCAGTTCCCCGCCTAGCGGGAACGACAATGAGCAGTTCTTC. It codes for CAISSPPSGNDNEQFF.

The J gene is TRBJ2-1, the V gene TRBV7-9; a possible D gene is TRBD2 (5 bases). The CDR3 is 14 residues long. V lost 5 bases and J 4 bases, leaving 12 bases between the germline ends. Germline CDR1 SEHNR, CDR2 FQNEAQ (reference sequence). The CDR3 DNA reads as TGTGCCAGCAGCGTCACGCGGGCGTACAATGAGCAGTTCTTC. Translation gives CASSVTRAYNEQFF.

The chain recombines TRBV4-3 with TRBJ2-1; a possible D gene is TRBD2 (5 bases). This CDR3 spans 16 amino acids. V was cut by 0 bases and J by 8 bases, with 17 bases left in between. Per the germline V gene, CDR1 is LGHNA and CDR2 is YSLEER. DNA of the CDR3: TGCGCCAGCAGCCAAGATGGCAGAGGGCCGTCTGATGAGCAGTTCTTC. Translated: CASSQDGRGPSDEQFF.

The chain is built from TRBV5-1 and TRBJ2-3; 10 nucleotides line up with TRBD2. Germline lookup yields CDR1 SGHRS and CDR2 YFSETQ. With V trimmed by 4 bases and J by 3 bases, 5 bases remained unmatched. This CDR3 has 15 amino acids. In DNA, the CDR3 is TGCGCCAGCAGCGTAGATAGCGGGGGGACAGATACGCAGTATTTT. Its protein is CASSVDSGGTDTQYF.

The chain joins TRBV11-3 to TRBJ2-3; TRBD2 matches at 7 bases. V dropped 2 bases and J dropped 3; count of bases not matched to a gene: 14. Germline CDR1 SGHNT, CDR2 YENEEA. The CDR3 sequence is 18 residues long. CDR3 sequence: CASSLSGGSLERTDTQYF. For the CDR3, the DNA is TGTGCCAGCAGCTTATCTGGCGGGAGTCTGGAAAGGACAGATACGCAGTATTTT.

The chain is built from TRBV28 and TRBJ2-1; maybe TRBD2 (5 bases). CDR1 is MDHEN, CDR2 SYDVKM, per germline. With 3 bases removed from V and 0 bases from J, the gap between germline ends came to 12 bases. The CDR3 is 16 amino acids. The CDR3 DNA reads as TGTGCCAGCAGTTTTACGCGGAGGAGCTCCTACAATGAGCAGTTCTTC. It specifies CASSFTRRSSYNEQFF.

The rearrangement uses TRBV28 and TRBJ2-1; D unclear. Germline CDR1 is MDHEN and CDR2 is SYDVKM. This CDR3 contains 14 residues. Trimming took 1 base from V and 3 from J, leaving 7 bases between them. CDR3 in amino acids: CASSLYPDYNEQFF. In DNA form, the CDR3 reads TGTGCCAGCAGTTTATATCCAGACTACAATGAGCAGTTCTTC. Looking up the rest from reference TRBV28 and TRBJ2-1 gives the full variable domain: DVKVTQSSRYLVKRTGEKVFLECVQDMDHENMFWYRQDPGLGLRLIYFSYDVKMKEKGDIPEGYSVSREKKERFSLILESASTNQTSMYLCASSLYPDYNEQFFGPGTRLTVL.

The chain is built from TRBV14 and TRBJ2-7, with 9 bases lining up with TRBD2. Germline loops: CDR1 SGHDN, CDR2 FVKESK. The CDR3 loop spans 14 amino acids. Unmatched junction bases numbered 5, after V lost 4 bases and J lost 4 bases. The CDR3 protein is CASSLASGEYEQYF. The CDR3, as DNA: TGTGCCAGCAGCCTGGCTAGCGGGGAGTACGAGCAGTACTTC.

The CDR3 nucleotides are TGCAGCGTGACACCCCCCCATGAGACCCAGTACTTC. This translates into CSVTPPHETQYF. This rearrangement joins TRBV29-1 to TRBJ2-5; no firm D call. This CDR3 is 12 amino acids long. CDR1 SQVTM and CDR2 ANQGSEA come from the germline V gene. Between the trimmed V and J ends, which lost 6 bases and 5 bases, there was a span of 13 bases. The full variable domain, rest sourced from reference TRBV29-1 and TRBJ2-5, is SAVISQKPSRDICQRGTSLTIQCQVDSQVTMMFWYRQQPGQSLTLIATANQGSEATYESGFVIDKFPISRPNLTFSTLTVSNMSPEDSSIYLCSVTPPHETQYFGPGTRLLVL.

The chain couples TRBV14 to TRBJ2-5; 8 positions agree with TRBD1. The CDR3 is 15 residues long. Germline values: CDR1 SGHDN, CDR2 FVKESK. J gave up 1 base and V 4 bases, and 5 bases lay outside the gene matches. CDR3 region: CASSLRQGLQETQYF. In nucleotides, the CDR3 is TGTGCCAGCAGCCTCAGACAGGGGCTCCAAGAGACCCAGTACTTC.

Worth noting for this clone: Germline and junction disagree at one end, which may indicate a read error. The chain recombines TRBV6-5 with TRBJ2-7; 9 bases map to TRBD2. CDR1 and CDR2 (germline): MNHEY, SVGAGI. The CDR3 is made up of 14 amino acids. CDR3 bases: TGTGCCAGCAGTCTTAGCGGGAGCTCCGACGAGCAGTACTTC. As protein: CASSLSGSSDEQYF.

V is TRBV19 and J is TRBJ2-1; 10 nucleotides match TRBD1. The CDR3 covers 15 residues. V shed 5 bases and J 7 bases; nucleotides not matched to a gene: 8. Per the germline V gene, CDR1 is LNHDA and CDR2 is SQIVND (reference sequence). CDR3 loop: CASSPGTGVGNEQFF. CDR3 coding DNA: TGTGCCAGTAGTCCCGGGACAGGGGTAGGGAATGAGCAGTTCTTC.

The chain is built from TRBV28 and TRBJ1-1; no firm D call. CDR3 length equals 12 residues. V was cut by 3 bases and J by 4 bases, with 6 bases left in between. CDR1 is MDHEN, CDR2 SYDVKM, per germline. CDR3 sequence (DNA): TGTGCCAGCAGTTTTGCGATCACTGAAGCTTTCTTT. Amino acids: CASSFAITEAFF.